The rows below give T cell receptor beta chains drawn from one sample of a study of CD8 T cells in Susac syndrome. TCRdb reanalysed the immunoSEQ multiplex PCR reads using MiXCR and keeps one entry per CDR3 protein. Of about 49,000 distinct CDR3 sequences in the sample, under 95% are singletons; the top ten hold roughly 0.58%. Sequenced sample: CD8+ T cells from PBMCs. These receptors all come from a human donor in good health. Both conserved end residues are part of each CDR3. Each record gives: D gene, clone size, V gene, J gene, CDR3 protein, CDR3 DNA. The D gene is left open where the match is weak. Clone size is stated in some rows and not others, as once, few, many or a class when expanded.

d_call: -
clone_size: -
v_call: TRBV27
j_call: TRBJ2-7
cdr3_aa: CASSFIPLLGSSYEQYF
cdr3_nt: TGTGCCAGCAGTTTTATCCCGCTACTGGGCAGTTCCTACGAGCAGTACTTC

d_call: -
clone_size: -
v_call: TRBV25-1
j_call: TRBJ1-2
cdr3_aa: CASFYRDGYTF
cdr3_nt: TGTGCCAGCTTCTACAGGGACGGCTACACCTTC

d_call: -
clone_size: -
v_call: TRBV12-3/TRBV12-4
j_call: TRBJ1-5
cdr3_aa: CASSLRGGLGNQPQHF
cdr3_nt: TGTGCCAGCAGTTTACGGGGGGGCTTGGGCAATCAGCCCCAGCATTTT

d_call: TRBD2
clone_size: -
v_call: TRBV5-1
j_call: TRBJ2-7
cdr3_aa: CASSFSGTSAHEQYF
cdr3_nt: TGCGCCAGCAGCTTTTCCGGGACTAGCGCCCACGAGCAGTACTTC

d_call: TRBD1
clone_size: -
v_call: TRBV4-1
j_call: TRBJ2-5
cdr3_aa: CASSQLTGRETQYF
cdr3_nt: TGCGCCAGCAGCCAATTGACAGGGCGAGAGACCCAGTACTTC

d_call: -
clone_size: -
v_call: TRBV20-1
j_call: TRBJ2-3
cdr3_aa: CNTLSGVEWTDTQYF
cdr3_nt: TGCAATACACTTAGTGGGGTTGAGTGGACAGATACGCAGTATTTT

d_call: -
clone_size: once
v_call: TRBV28
j_call: TRBJ2-7
cdr3_aa: CASSLDGILSYEQYF
cdr3_nt: TGTGCCAGCAGTTTAGACGGAATACTCTCCTACGAGCAGTACTTC

d_call: -
clone_size: -
v_call: TRBV9
j_call: TRBJ1-4
cdr3_aa: CASSAHRATNEKLFF
cdr3_nt: TGTGCCAGCAGCGCCCACAGAGCAACTAATGAAAAACTGTTTTTT

d_call: -
clone_size: -
v_call: TRBV29-1
j_call: TRBJ1-2
cdr3_aa: CSVGFQALGNGYTF
cdr3_nt: TGCAGCGTTGGTTTCCAGGCCCTAGGGAATGGCTACACCTTC

d_call: -
clone_size: -
v_call: TRBV29-1
j_call: TRBJ1-1
cdr3_aa: CSVEKYEAFF
cdr3_nt: TGCAGCGTTGAAAAGTACGAAGCTTTCTTT

d_call: -
clone_size: -
v_call: TRBV7-9
j_call: TRBJ2-5
cdr3_aa: CASSPSWGGETQYF
cdr3_nt: TGTGCCAGCAGCCCCAGCTGGGGCGGAGAGACCCAGTACTTC

d_call: -
clone_size: -
v_call: TRBV19
j_call: TRBJ1-1
cdr3_aa: CASRPQGRLFSEAFF
cdr3_nt: TGTGCCAGTAGACCCCAAGGGCGACTTTTCTCTGAAGCTTTCTTT

d_call: TRBD1
clone_size: -
v_call: TRBV9
j_call: TRBJ2-7
cdr3_aa: CASSVDGQGVYEQYF
cdr3_nt: TGTGCCAGCAGCGTAGATGGACAGGGGGTATACGAGCAGTACTTC

d_call: -
clone_size: -
v_call: TRBV7-9
j_call: TRBJ2-3
cdr3_aa: CASSSRLDTQYF
cdr3_nt: TGTGCCAGCAGCTCTCGCTTAGATACGCAGTATTTT

d_call: -
clone_size: -
v_call: TRBV5-6
j_call: TRBJ2-7
cdr3_aa: CASSPAPAGYEQYF
cdr3_nt: TGTGCCAGCAGCCCCGCACCAGCGGGCTACGAGCAGTACTTC

d_call: -
clone_size: -
v_call: TRBV10-1
j_call: TRBJ1-1
cdr3_aa: CASSELRHSTEAFF
cdr3_nt: TGCGCCAGCAGTGAGCTGCGACACTCTACTGAAGCTTTCTTT

d_call: TRBD1
clone_size: -
v_call: TRBV2
j_call: TRBJ2-2
cdr3_aa: CASSAGQGANGELFF
cdr3_nt: TGTGCCAGCAGCGCGGGACAGGGGGCAAACGGGGAGCTGTTTTTT

d_call: TRBD1
clone_size: -
v_call: TRBV20-1
j_call: TRBJ2-7
cdr3_aa: CSASGQGQGEQYF
cdr3_nt: TGCAGTGCAAGTGGACAGGGGCAGGGAGAGCAGTACTTC

d_call: -
clone_size: -
v_call: TRBV28
j_call: TRBJ2-2
cdr3_aa: CASRWTILGGTGELFF
cdr3_nt: TGTGCCAGCAGGTGGACAATCTTGGGGGGCACCGGGGAGCTGTTTTTT

d_call: -
clone_size: -
v_call: TRBV5-5
j_call: TRBJ1-5
cdr3_aa: CASSLTVSNQPQHF
cdr3_nt: TGTGCCAGCAGCTTGACAGTTAGCAATCAGCCCCAGCATTTT